This is a list of T cell receptor beta chains from one sample in a study of TIL therapy for anti-PD-1-resistant metastatic lung cancer. Produced via immunoSEQ multiplex PCR; TCRdb's table is partial and in-frame only. The sample yields approximately 92,000 clones, approximately 65% seen once. The sequencing used tumor tissue, collected at baseline. These TCRs come from a person between 25 and 80 years old with non-small cell lung cancer. CDR3s include the opening cysteine and the closing phenylalanine or tryptophan. Fields, in order: clone size, J gene, D gene, V gene, CDR3 protein, CDR3 DNA. The D gene is left open where the match is weak. Clone size is not always given. Where it is, it says once, few, many or a class for expanded clones.

. | TRBJ2-3 | TRBD2 | TRBV7-2 | CASSLEAGGTDTQYF | TGTGCCAGCAGCTTAGAGGCGGGGGGCACAGATACGCAGTATTTT
few | TRBJ1-5 | . | TRBV4-3 | CASSPGVGEVQPQHF | TGCGCCAGCAGCCCAGGGGTGGGGGAGGTACAGCCCCAGCATTTT
once | TRBJ2-7 | . | TRBV7-8 | CASSFGRGLAEQYF | TGTGCCAGCAGCTTCGGCCGGGGACTCGCCGAGCAGTACTTC
. | TRBJ2-7 | . | TRBV4-1 | CASSLESSTYEQYF | TGCGCCAGCAGCCTCGAGAGTTCCACCTACGAGCAGTACTTC
. | TRBJ1-2 | . | TRBV4-3 | CASSQAGFYGYTF | TGCGCCAGCAGCCAAGCGGGCTTCTATGGCTACACCTTC
. | TRBJ1-2 | . | TRBV28 | CASSFPFEGRGYTF | TGTGCCAGCAGTTTTCCGTTCGAGGGTAGGGGCTACACCTTC
. | TRBJ2-7 | TRBD1 | TRBV27 | CASKLQGAAYEQYF | TGTGCCAGCAAACTTCAGGGGGCAGCCTACGAGCAGTACTTC
. | TRBJ2-4 | . | TRBV30 | CAWSVEQGIQYF | TGTGCCTGGAGTGTAGAACAAGGCATTCAGTACTTC
. | TRBJ2-6 | TRBD2 | TRBV3-1/TRBV3-2 | CASSQETSGVGANVLTF | TGTGCCAGCAGCCAAGAAACGAGCGGGGTAGGGGCCAACGTCCTGACTTTC
few | TRBJ1-2 | TRBD1 | TRBV2 | CASSDESTGVYGYTF | TGTGCCAGCAGTGATGAGTCGACAGGGGTCTATGGCTACACCTTC
many | TRBJ2-2 | . | TRBV9 | CASSASPTGELFF | TGTGCCAGCAGCGCTAGCCCAACCGGGGAGCTGTTTTTT
few | TRBJ2-7 | . | TRBV10-3 | CAIIEKVYEQYF | TGTGCCATCATCGAGAAGGTCTACGAGCAGTACTTC
. | TRBJ1-5 | TRBD1 | TRBV28 | CAARTGWVSGQPQHF | TGTGCCGCCCGGACAGGGTGGGTTTCGGGTCAGCCCCAGCATTTT
few | TRBJ2-5 | . | TRBV12-3/TRBV12-4 | CASSLGRQETQYF | TGTGCCAGCAGTTTAGGACGGCAAGAGACCCAGTACTTC
few | TRBJ1-6 | . | TRBV27 | CASSPTPGGFNFPNSPLHF | TGTGCCAGCAGTCCCACCCCGGGGGGGTTTAATTTCCCTAATTCACCCCTCCACTTT
. | TRBJ2-7 | TRBD1 | TRBV2 | CASSGDRDFHEQYF | TGTGCCAGCAGTGGGGACAGGGATTTCCACGAGCAGTACTTC
few | TRBJ2-4 | . | TRBV6-5 | CASSPPGAGRNIQYF | TGTGCCAGCAGCCCACCCGGGGCGGGCAGAAACATTCAGTACTTC
. | TRBJ2-3 | TRBD2 | TRBV4-2 | CASSPRTSGDTDTQYF | TGTGCCAGCAGCCCGAGGACTAGCGGGGACACAGATACGCAGTATTTT
. | TRBJ1-5 | . | TRBV29-1 | CSVGLRDQKSNQPQHF | TGCAGCGTTGGCCTCCGGGACCAGAAGAGCAATCAGCCCCAGCATTTT
many | TRBJ2-7 | . | TRBV7-6 | CASWGGYASGSYEQYF | TGTGCCAGCTGGGGGGGCTATGCTAGCGGCTCCTACGAGCAGTACTTC
. | TRBJ2-2 | . | TRBV2 | CASTPQGLSGELFF | TGTGCCAGCACGCCCCAGGGACTGTCCGGGGAGCTGTTTTTT
few | TRBJ1-5 | . | TRBV6-5 | CASTLNGRFDQPQHF | TGTGCCAGCACCCTGAATGGCAGGTTTGACCAGCCCCAGCATTTT
. | TRBJ2-3 | TRBD2 | TRBV5-5 | CASSISGGGTDTQYF | TGTGCCAGCAGCATTAGCGGGGGGGGTACAGATACGCAGTATTTT
. | TRBJ2-5 | . | TRBV5-1 | CASSPHLQETQYF | TGCGCCAGCAGCCCCCACCTACAAGAGACCCAGTACTTC
. | TRBJ2-4 | . | TRBV27 | CASSLKDKSKNIQYF | TGTGCCAGCAGTTTAAAAGACAAGTCCAAAAACATTCAGTACTTC
many | TRBJ2-7 | . | TRBV18 | CASSLQGYEQYF | TGTGCCAGCTCATTACAGGGCTACGAGCAGTACTTC
few | TRBJ2-2 | . | TRBV6-2/TRBV6-3 | CASSYGAVLNPGELFF | TGTGCCAGCAGTTACGGGGCAGTCCTTAATCCCGGGGAGCTGTTTTTT
. | TRBJ1-1 | . | TRBV6-1 | CASSEAPGTGARLGAFF | TGTGCCAGCAGTGAAGCACCCGGTACGGGAGCCAGGTTGGGAGCTTTCTTT
. | TRBJ2-6 | . | TRBV15 | CATSRVSGANVLTF | TGTGCCACCAGCAGGGTTTCTGGGGCCAACGTCCTGACTTTC
. | TRBJ2-5 | . | TRBV7-2 | CAGSGVPGETQYF | TGTGCCGGGTCGGGGGTCCCCGGGGAGACCCAGTACTTC
. | TRBJ2-1 | . | TRBV29-1 | CSLREDNEQFF | TGCAGCCTCAGGGAGGACAATGAGCAGTTCTTC
. | TRBJ1-4 | TRBD1 | TRBV4-2 | CASSQGFQGAPARATNEKLFF | TGTGCCAGCAGCCAAGGGTTCCAGGGGGCACCCGCTCGTGCAACTAATGAAAAACTGTTTTTT
. | TRBJ1-2 | TRBD1 | TRBV4-3 | CASSQLLTGVSNYGYTF | TGCGCCAGCAGCCAACTTCTAACAGGGGTCTCTAACTATGGCTACACCTTC
once | TRBJ1-1 | TRBD1 | TRBV28 | CASSFSGTARIGTEAFF | TGTGCCAGCAGTTTTTCCGGGACAGCGAGGATTGGCACTGAAGCTTTCTTT
. | TRBJ2-5 | . | TRBV19 | CASSIGQQETQYF | TGTGCCAGTAGTATAGGTCAGCAAGAGACCCAGTACTTC
. | TRBJ2-7 | . | TRBV28 | CASSPLGFPGRNYEQYF | TGTGCCAGCAGCCCTCTCGGATTTCCCGGGCGAAACTACGAGCAGTACTTC
. | TRBJ2-1 | . | TRBV10-1 | CASSESGQGTYNEQFF | TGCGCCAGCAGTGAGTCCGGGCAGGGGACCTACAATGAGCAGTTCTTC
. | TRBJ2-1 | . | TRBV6-2/TRBV6-3 | CASSFRRYEQFF | TGTGCCAGCAGTTTTCGACGGTATGAGCAGTTCTTC
. | TRBJ2-1 | . | TRBV6-4 | CASSQGEGDYNEQFF | TGTGCCAGCAGTCAGGGGGAGGGAGATTACAATGAGCAGTTCTTC
few | TRBJ2-3 | . | TRBV28 | CASSRPRARTTQYF | TGTGCCAGCAGTCGCCCTAGAGCTCGGACTACGCAGTATTTT
. | TRBJ2-3 | TRBD2 | TRBV18 | CATTSTSGGSTSSDTQYF | TGTGCCACCACTTCGACTAGCGGGGGGTCGACGTCATCAGATACGCAGTATTTT
. | TRBJ2-6 | . | TRBV9 | CASSGGDVGFSGANVLTF | TGTGCCAGCAGCGGTGGGGACGTCGGCTTCTCTGGGGCCAACGTCCTGACTTTC
few | TRBJ1-6 | . | TRBV9 | CASSLRVDSEFHF | TGTGCCAGCAGCCTCCGGGTCGATTCCGAGTTCCACTTT